This T cell receptor (beta chain) was observed in a study of CD4 and CD8 cells across lung adenocarcinoma regions. The CDR3 runs 14 residues. Trimming took 7 bases from V and 2 from J, leaving 14 bases between them. The germline gives CDR1 MNHEY, CDR2 SMNVEV (reference sequence). TCRdb processed the PCR reads anew with MiXCR; each CDR3 protein has one entry. There are 20,000 or so distinct CDR3 sequences in the sample; about 50% occur only once, and roughly 34% lies in the top ten. Donors had localized lung adenocarcinoma, a non-small cell lung cancer. This clonotype was observed at least ten times. The sequencing input was CD8+ T cells from the margin of a lung tumor. This TCR came from a male donor with lung adenocarcinoma. The CD4 and CD8 labels of this study may be unreliable. The chain uses TRBV27 and TRBJ1-1, with D possibly being TRBD1 (6 bases). In DNA, the CDR3 is TGTGCCAGCACCACATACGGGGGCAACACTGAAGCTTTCTTT. Amino acid sequence: CASTTYGGNTEAFF.